This TCR beta chain was recovered during a study of T cell responses to AZD1222 COVID-19 vaccine. Germline-derived CDR1 and CDR2 are SGHTA and FQGNSA. The CDR3 sequence is 17 residues long. V lost 0 bases to trimming and J lost 3 bases; unmatched junction nucleotides: 7. The method was immunoSEQ multiplex PCR; TCRdb's version includes in-frame clones alone and lacks a portion of them. The data show roughly 110,000 clones, under 95% seen once. The origin of this receptor is an adult who received the AZD1222 COVID-19 vaccine. This chain links TRBV7-2 with TRBJ2-3; 9 bases map to TRBD2. This specimen consisted of peripheral blood, obtained 28 days after the second AZD1222 dose. This chain's CDR3 is CASSLARGSGSTDTQYF. The CDR3 DNA follows: TGTGCCAGCAGCTTAGCGCGCGGTAGCGGGAGTACAGATACGCAGTATTTT.